This T cell receptor (beta chain) was identified during a study of response to subunit inactivated influenza vaccine. Note on this clonotype: The antigen is unknown.

Each CDR3 protein gets one entry after TCRdb re-called the RT-PCR reads with MiXCR. Of 300,000 to 350,000 distinct CDR3 sequences in the sample, 20% to 25% were seen once. Germline V gene data show CDR1 as LNHDA and CDR2 as SQIVND (reference sequence). CDR3 length: 12 amino acids. V lost 0 bases and J lost 9, with 6 bases in between. General study results and limits: It was the authors' suggestion that each seasonal influenza vaccination recruits few new T cells.

The chain employs TRBV19 and TRBJ1-5; D gene uncertain. This receptor was taken from a man in his fifties or sixties who received an inactivated influenza vaccine. The source material was PBMCs from blood, sampled less than 22 months after vaccination. The CDR3 reads CASSIDARPQHF. CDR3 sequence (DNA): TGTGCCAGTAGTATAGATGCCAGGCCCCAGCATTTT.